This T cell receptor (beta chain) derives from a study of cytomegalovirus exposure and HLA in healthy donors. To note about this clone: What it binds is not known.

In the PCR, 60 Vbeta and 13 Jbeta primers were used. Original handling: It was a later analysis that counted approximately 81 million unique TCR beta chains, of which about 10 million were shared. Only in-frame clones appear in the TCRdb table, and some are missing; sequencing was by immunoSEQ multiplex PCR. V, J and clone size derive from that table, while D and trimming were established from the DNA sequence. The repertoire holds 150,000 to 200,000 clones, with around 82% as singletons. Study conclusions and caveats: Presence/absence analyses supposed approximately even sequencing depth among donors. The investigators catalogued 164 TCR beta chains as cytomegalovirus-associated. Among TCR sequences, most were rare, though some public TCRs appeared in many donors.

Germline V gene sequence: CDR1 WNHNN, CDR2 SYGVQD (reference sequence). With 6 bases clipped from V and 0 bases from J, the junction kept 8 bases outside the gene matches. This CDR3 region has 15 residues. The sequencing input was PBMCs. The chain carries TRBV10-1 and TRBJ2-7, with 7 nucleotides matching TRBD1. This clonotype originated in a man between 35 and 55 years old in good health and CMV-seropositive. CDR3 sequence reads: CASRPPGQNSYEQYF. CDR3 bases: TGCGCCAGCAGGCCCCCGGGACAGAACTCCTACGAGCAGTACTTC.